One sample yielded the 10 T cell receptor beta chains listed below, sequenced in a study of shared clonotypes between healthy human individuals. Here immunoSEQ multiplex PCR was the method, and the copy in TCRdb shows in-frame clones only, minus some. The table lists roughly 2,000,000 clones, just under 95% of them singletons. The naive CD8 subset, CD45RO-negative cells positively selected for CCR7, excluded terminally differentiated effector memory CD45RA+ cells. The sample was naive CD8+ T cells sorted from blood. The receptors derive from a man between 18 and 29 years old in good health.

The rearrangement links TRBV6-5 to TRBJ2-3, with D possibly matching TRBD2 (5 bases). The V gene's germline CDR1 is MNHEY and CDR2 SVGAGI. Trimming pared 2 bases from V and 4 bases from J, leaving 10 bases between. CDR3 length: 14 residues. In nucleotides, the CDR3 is TGTGCCAGCAGTTACGCCGGGGAGCCAGATACGCAGTATTTT. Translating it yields CASSYAGEPDTQYF.

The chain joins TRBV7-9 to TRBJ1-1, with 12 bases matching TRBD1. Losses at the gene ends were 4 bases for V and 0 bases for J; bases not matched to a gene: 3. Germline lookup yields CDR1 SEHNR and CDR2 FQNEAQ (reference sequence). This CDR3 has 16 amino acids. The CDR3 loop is CASSSGQGAMNTEAFF. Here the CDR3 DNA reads TGTGCCAGCAGCTCGGGACAGGGGGCGATGAACACTGAAGCTTTCTTT.

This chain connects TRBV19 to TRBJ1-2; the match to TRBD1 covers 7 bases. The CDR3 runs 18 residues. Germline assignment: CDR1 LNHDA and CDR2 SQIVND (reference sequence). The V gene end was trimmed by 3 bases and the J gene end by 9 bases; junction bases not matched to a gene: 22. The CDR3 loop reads CASSIGWLSTGTFGSYTF. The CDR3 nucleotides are TGTGCCAGTAGTATTGGTTGGTTATCGACAGGGACGTTTGGTAGCTACACCTTC.

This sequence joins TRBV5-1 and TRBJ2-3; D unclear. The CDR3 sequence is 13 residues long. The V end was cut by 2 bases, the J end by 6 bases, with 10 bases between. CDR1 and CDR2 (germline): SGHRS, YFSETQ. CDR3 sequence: CASSFLHDDTQYF. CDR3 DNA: TGCGCCAGCAGCTTCCTTCACGACGATACGCAGTATTTT.

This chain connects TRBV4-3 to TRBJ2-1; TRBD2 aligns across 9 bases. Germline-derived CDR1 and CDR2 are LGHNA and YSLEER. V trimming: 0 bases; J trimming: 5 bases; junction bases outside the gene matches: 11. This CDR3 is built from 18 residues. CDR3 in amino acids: CASSQDVPVAGDNNEQFF. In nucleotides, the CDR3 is TGCGCCAGCAGCCAAGATGTACCCGTAGCGGGGGATAACAATGAGCAGTTCTTC.

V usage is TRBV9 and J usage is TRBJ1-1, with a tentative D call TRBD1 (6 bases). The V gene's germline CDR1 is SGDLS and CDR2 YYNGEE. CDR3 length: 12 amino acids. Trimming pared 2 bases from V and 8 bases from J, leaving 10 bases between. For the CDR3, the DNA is TGTGCCAGCAGCGTCCCGGACAGCGAAGCTTTCTTT. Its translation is CASSVPDSEAFF.

CDR3 region: CATGGGNRYGYTF. As DNA, the CDR3 is TGTGCCACCGGAGGGGGGAACCGATATGGCTACACCTTC. The gene calls are TRBV13 and TRBJ1-2; tentatively, D is TRBD1 (6 bases). V gave up 10 bases and J gave up 5 bases, with 17 bases separating them. Germline CDR1 reads PRHDT; CDR2 reads FYEKMQ (reference sequence). This CDR3 region has 13 residues.

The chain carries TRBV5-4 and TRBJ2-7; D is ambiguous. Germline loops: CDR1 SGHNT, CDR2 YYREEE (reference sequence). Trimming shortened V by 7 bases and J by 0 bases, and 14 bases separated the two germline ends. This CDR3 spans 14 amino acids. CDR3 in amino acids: CASGYRESSYEQYF. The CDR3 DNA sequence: TGTGCCAGCGGCTACAGAGAGAGCTCCTACGAGCAGTACTTC.

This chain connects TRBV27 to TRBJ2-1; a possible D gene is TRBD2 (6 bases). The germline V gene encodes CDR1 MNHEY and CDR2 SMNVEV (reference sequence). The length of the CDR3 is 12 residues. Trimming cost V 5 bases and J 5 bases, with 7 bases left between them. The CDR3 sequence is CASSQRDNEQFF. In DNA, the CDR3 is TGTGCCAGCAGTCAGCGGGACAATGAGCAGTTCTTC.

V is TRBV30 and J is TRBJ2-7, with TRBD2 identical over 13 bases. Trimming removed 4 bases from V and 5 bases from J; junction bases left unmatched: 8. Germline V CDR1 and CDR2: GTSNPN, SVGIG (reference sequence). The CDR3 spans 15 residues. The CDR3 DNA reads TGTGCCTGGACCCTTACCGGACTAGCGGGGGACGAGCAGTACTTC. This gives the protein CAWTLTGLAGDEQYF.